One and the same sample provided the 20 T cell receptor beta chains below, sequenced in a study of cytomegalovirus exposure and HLA in healthy donors. PCR involved 60 Vbeta and 13 Jbeta primers. Libraries were prepared by immunoSEQ multiplex PCR; TCRdb keeps only in-frame clonotypes and omits some of them. The table records about 200,000 clones, around 80% of them present only once. Sequences were obtained from PBMCs. These receptors originate from a woman aged 40 to 50 in good health and CMV-seronegative.

The chain recombines TRBV11-3 with TRBJ2-1; D uncertain. The CDR3 contains 12 residues. CDR1 is SGHNT, CDR2 YENEEA, per germline. V was pared by 5 bases and J by 9 bases, with 11 bases between. CDR3 nucleotides: TGTGCCAGCAGCCCACAGAAAAGTGAGCAGTTCTTC. Translated, it gives CASSPQKSEQFF.

V and J are TRBV5-6 and TRBJ2-7, with TRBD2 matching over 8 bases. The J segment lost 6 bases and the V segment lost 2 bases, leaving 10 bases of the junction unmatched. CDR1 and CDR2 (germline): SGHDT, YYEEEE. CDR3 length: 15 residues. CDR3 protein: CASSFLSGGSGEQYF. The CDR3 nucleotides read TGTGCCAGCAGCTTCTTGTCGGGAGGGTCGGGCGAGCAGTACTTC.

This clone has a handful of counts. As DNA, the CDR3 is TGTGCCAGCAGCGGGCGACAGGGTTTTGCCTACGAGCAGTACTTC. Translated, it gives CASSGRQGFAYEQYF. The chain employs TRBV11-3 and TRBJ2-7, with 7 bases matching TRBD1. The germline V gene has CDR1 SGHNT and CDR2 YENEEA. The CDR3 runs to 15 residues. V gave up 5 bases and J gave up 2 bases; unmatched junction bases: 9.

This chain uses TRBV6-5 with TRBJ1-5; the D gene is possibly TRBD1 (5 bases). The CDR3 loop spans 14 amino acids. The germline CDR1 and CDR2 sequences are MNHEY and SVGAGI. Between the trimmed V and J ends, which lost 7 bases and 7 bases, there was a span of 17 bases. The CDR3 DNA sequence: TGTGCCAGCAAAAGCAGGGCTGTTAAACAGCCCCAGCATTTT. It is translated as CASKSRAVKQPQHF.

The rearrangement uses TRBV7-3 and TRBJ2-3; 7 bases agree with TRBD1. J lost 6 bases, V lost 4 bases, and 7 bases had no gene match. The length of the CDR3 is 14 residues. CDR1 is SGHTA and CDR2 is FQGTGA in the germline V gene. CDR3 coding DNA: TGTGCCAGCAGCTATGGACAGGCCCCCGATACGCAGTATTTT. Its protein product is CASSYGQAPDTQYF. Full variable domain (missing parts from reference TRBV7-3 and TRBJ2-3): GAGVSQTPSNKVTEKGKYVELRCDPISGHTALYWYRQSLGQGPEFLIYFQGTGAADDSGLPNDRFFAVRPEGSVSTLKIQRTERGDSAVYLCASSYGQAPDTQYFGPGTRLTVL.

The chain joins TRBV9 to TRBJ2-3; no definite D call. The CDR3 spans 13 residues. With 0 bases removed from V and 2 bases from J, the gap between germline ends came to 4 bases. Germline V lookup: CDR1 SGDLS, CDR2 YYNGEE. The DNA of the CDR3 is TGTGCCAGCAGCGTAGATAACACAGATACGCAGTATTTT. It encodes CASSVDNTDTQYF. Filled out from reference TRBV9 and TRBJ2-3, the complete variable domain reads DSGVTQTPKHLITATGQRVTLRCSPRSGDLSVYWYQQSLDQGLQFLIQYYNGEERAKGNILERFSAQQFPDLHSELNLSSLELGDSALYFCASSVDNTDTQYFGPGTRLTVL.

The genes are TRBV11-2 and TRBJ2-5; D is possibly TRBD2 (5 bases). CDR1 and CDR2 (germline): SGHAT, FQNNGV. Trimming cost V 2 bases and J 3 bases, with 13 bases left between them. The CDR3 is 15 amino acids. The CDR3 DNA sequence: TGTGCCAGCAGCTTAACTTTGTCGGGGAAAGAGACCCAGTACTTC. This translates into CASSLTLSGKETQYF.

V gene TRBV11-2 combines with J gene TRBJ2-3; no definite D call. With 1 base removed from V and 2 bases from J, the gap between germline ends came to 13 bases. The CDR3 is 16 amino acids. Per the germline V gene, CDR1 is SGHAT and CDR2 is FQNNGV. The CDR3 loop is CASSLAPGWYTDTQYF. CDR3 sequence (DNA): TGTGCCAGCAGCTTAGCCCCCGGGTGGTACACAGATACGCAGTATTTT. Full variable domain (outside the CDR3, taken from reference TRBV11-2 and TRBJ2-3): EAGVAQSPRYKIIEKRQSVAFWCNPISGHATLYWYQQILGQGPKLLIQFQNNGVVDDSQLPKDRFSAERLKGVDSTLKIQPAKLEDSAVYLCASSLAPGWYTDTQYFGPGTRLTVL.

As DNA, the CDR3 is TGTGCCAGCAGCTTAGACAGGGACTATGGCTACACCTTC. The encoded protein is CASSLDRDYGYTF. The V and J genes are TRBV5-6 and TRBJ1-2; TRBD1 matches at 7 bases. The germline CDR1 and CDR2 sequences are SGHDT and YYEEEE. CDR3 length equals 13 residues. V shed 2 bases and J 3 bases; nucleotides not matched to a gene: 1.

This chain links TRBV15 with TRBJ2-1; 8 nucleotides match TRBD1. After removal of 5 bases from V and 7 bases from J, the junction contained 10 bases not matched to a gene. This CDR3 has 15 amino acids. CDR1 LNHNV and CDR2 YYDKDF come from the germline V gene (reference sequence). Written as DNA, the CDR3 is TGTGCCACCAGCGGACAGACAGGGGATTGGAATGAGCAGTTCTTC. Amino acids: CATSGQTGDWNEQFF.

The V and J genes are TRBV7-3 and TRBJ2-1; 8 bases are a match to TRBD2. The J segment lost 0 bases and the V segment lost 5 bases, leaving 6 bases of the junction unmatched. CDR3 length equals 16 residues. Germline values: CDR1 SGHTA, CDR2 FQGTGA. The CDR3 DNA sequence: TGTGCCAGCAGCCCTAGGAGCGGGAGCTCCTACAATGAGCAGTTCTTC. It translates to CASSPRSGSSYNEQFF.

The chain employs TRBV7-9 and TRBJ1-2, with 8 bases identical to TRBD1. Germline lookup yields CDR1 SEHNR and CDR2 FQNEAQ (reference sequence). The CDR3 extends over 15 amino acids. Germline trimming cut 5 bases from V and 2 bases from J; bases unmatched to any gene: 7. The CDR3 reads CASSATSGGNYGYTF. The CDR3 region has the DNA TGTGCCAGCAGCGCCACCTCAGGGGGCAACTATGGCTACACCTTC.

The V call is TRBV5-1, the J call TRBJ2-3; D gene unclear. The CDR3 consists of 14 residues. Trimming pared 0 bases from V and 4 bases from J, leaving 9 bases between. Germline values: CDR1 SGHRS, CDR2 YFSETQ. CDR3 DNA sequence: TGCGCCAGCAGCTTGGGAGACTTTTCAGATACGCAGTATTTT. Protein product: CASSLGDFSDTQYF.

The chain is built from TRBV9 and TRBJ2-3; a weak D match, TRBD2 (7 bases). The CDR3 covers 16 residues. CDR1 and CDR2 from the germline V gene are SGDLS and YYNGEE. V lost 4 bases and J 4 bases, leaving 19 bases between the germline ends. In DNA, the CDR3 is TGTGCCAGCAGCCCTTTTGGGGGGGCCGGGGCAGATACGCAGTATTTT. Its protein is CASSPFGGAGADTQYF.

The chain uses TRBV18 and TRBJ2-7; D is undetermined. The V gene lost 3 bases and the J gene lost 3 bases, with 15 bases spanning the gap. The germline V gene encodes CDR1 KGHSH and CDR2 LQKENI. CDR3 length: 15 residues. The DNA for the CDR3 is TGTGCCAGCTCACCGGCGGCAGCACCTAACTACGAGCAGTACGTC. It specifies CASSPAAAPNYEQYV.

The V and J genes are TRBV4-3 and TRBJ2-6; a weak D match, TRBD2 (6 bases). The germline V gene has CDR1 LGHNA and CDR2 YSLEER. V lost 0 bases to trimming and J lost 4 bases, with 13 bases between them. CDR3 length: 17 amino acids. The CDR3, as DNA: TGCGCCAGCAGCCAAGACGGGAGTGGACGGGGGGCCAACGTCCTGACTTTC. It codes for CASSQDGSGRGANVLTF.

The V call is TRBV4-2, the J call TRBJ2-2, with 8 nucleotides matching TRBD2. The junction had 9 bases not matched to a gene; V was cut back by 1 base and J by 8 bases. CDR3 length: 16 residues. Per germline, CDR1 LGHNA and CDR2 YNFKEQ. As DNA, the CDR3 is TGTGCCAGCAGCCAAGTTATAGCCGGGGGGGTAGGGGAGCTGTTTTTT. The encoded protein is CASSQVIAGGVGELFF.

The V and J genes are TRBV15 and TRBJ2-5; D tentatively reads TRBD1 or TRBD2 (5 bases each). Trimming cost V 5 bases and J 5 bases, with 21 bases left between them. Germline-derived CDR1 and CDR2 are LNHNV and YYDKDF (reference sequence). This CDR3 has 16 residues. CDR3 loop: CATSRGAGDSKETQYF. Here the CDR3 DNA reads TGTGCCACCAGCCGAGGGGCGGGTGACTCGAAGGAGACCCAGTACTTC.

The rearrangement links TRBV7-9 to TRBJ2-3; 10 bases match TRBD2. The CDR3 totals 14 residues. V was pared by 6 bases and J by 5 bases, with 5 bases of the junction left unmatched. CDR1 is SEHNR and CDR2 is FQNEAQ in the germline V gene (reference sequence). The CDR3 DNA reads as TGTGCCAGCAGTTCAGCGGGAGGGGTAGATACGCAGTATTTT. Translated, it gives CASSSAGGVDTQYF.

This rearrangement joins TRBV15 to TRBJ2-3; 10 positions agree with TRBD2. V was pared by 2 bases and J by 5 bases, with 7 bases of the junction left unmatched. From germline, CDR1 is LNHNV and CDR2 YYDKDF (reference sequence). This CDR3 region has 16 residues. CDR3 in DNA: TGTGCCACCAGCAGAACCGGGACTAGCGTCAGAGATACGCAGTATTTT. This codes for CATSRTGTSVRDTQYF.